This TCR beta chain was sequenced for a study of OX40 agonist ivuxolimab in advanced cancers. The table came from immunoSEQ multiplex PCR; TCRdb's copy has only in-frame clones and leaves some out. The sample yields roughly 41,000 clones, 90% to 95% seen once. Looked up from germline, CDR1 is LGHNA and CDR2 is YSLEER. V gave up 0 bases and J gave up 5 bases; unmatched junction bases: 3. This CDR3 has 17 residues. About this clone: Antigen specificity is unknown.

Overall study findings and caveats: The study did not work out the antigen specificity of the expanded peripheral T cells.

This receptor was identified in an adult with an advanced solid tumor such as melanoma, head and neck, liver or kidney cancer. The sample consisted of CD4+ or CD8+ T cells sorted from blood, taken in a trial of the OX40 agonist ivuxolimab. This chain joins TRBV4-3 and TRBJ2-1; 14 bases line up with TRBD2. Written as DNA, the CDR3 is TGCGCCAGCAGCCAAGAGGGGACTAGCGGGAGCGACAATGAGCAGTTCTTC. Translating it yields CASSQEGTSGSDNEQFF.